One and the same sample provided the 10 T cell receptor beta chains below, sequenced in a study of Graves' ophthalmopathy and Graves' hyperthyroidism (dated by TCRdb to 2016 to 2018). Instrument used: Illumina HiSeq 2000. For repertoire sequencing, TCR beta CDR3 regions were amplified from RNA transcripts. A first-round RT-PCR used HTBI primers with the Qiagen OneStep RT-PCR kit, followed by a second-round multiplex PCR, size selection and purification. TCRdb reran the public reads through fastp at Q25 and MiXCR, keeping productive beta chains. Every entry covers one CDR3 protein and lists the most common genes and DNA from its rows. The sample records over a million distinct CDR3 sequences, 35% to 45% of which are singletons. The ten biggest clones cover around 10% of the sample. Source material: peripheral blood or thyroid tissue (not recorded which). The receptor source for this set is an adult man with Graves' hyperthyroidism.

This clonotype was seen at least ten times. This chain uses TRBV5-5 with TRBJ2-7, with TRBD2 matching over 8 bases. The CDR3 length is 14 residues. Trimming took 3 bases from V and 6 from J; bases not matched to a gene: 8. The germline CDR1 and CDR2 sequences are SGHKS and YYEKEE (reference sequence). CDR3 nucleotides: TGTGCCAGCAGCTACCTAGGACTAGCTGGCGAGCAGTACTTC. Protein: CASSYLGLAGEQYF. The variable domain in full, completed from reference TRBV5-5 and TRBJ2-7, reads DAGVTQSPTHLIKTRGQQVTLRCSPISGHKSVSWYQQVLGQGPQFIFQYYEKEERGRGNFPDRFSARQFPNYSSELNVNALLLGDSALYLCASSYLGLAGEQYFGPGTRLTVT.

A single count supports this clonotype. The chain is built from TRBV28 and TRBJ2-7; D tentatively fits TRBD1 or TRBD2 (5 bases each). CDR3 size: 15 residues. V gave up 7 bases and J gave up 2 bases, with 18 bases separating them. Germline values: CDR1 MDHEN, CDR2 SYDVKM. The CDR3 loop reads CASTTIRDAAYEQYF. The DNA of the CDR3 is TGTGCCAGCACCACAATCCGGGACGCCGCCTACGAGCAGTACTTC. Filled out from reference TRBV28 and TRBJ2-7, the complete variable domain reads DVKVTQSSRYLVKRTGEKVFLECVQDMDHENMFWYRQDPGLGLRLIYFSYDVKMKEKGDIPEGYSVSREKKERFSLILESASTNQTSMYLCASTTIRDAAYEQYFGPGTRLTVT.

This clonotype has only a few counts. The chain carries TRBV14 and TRBJ2-2, with TRBD2 matching 13 bases. V shed 6 bases, J shed 5 bases, and the junction held 6 bases outside the gene matches. Germline values: CDR1 SGHDN, CDR2 FVKESK. This CDR3 region has 16 residues. The CDR3 DNA follows: TGTGCCAGCAGAAACCGACTAGCGGGGGGAACCGGGGAGCTGTTTTTT. Protein: CASRNRLAGGTGELFF.

The CDR3 DNA follows: TGTGCCAGCAGCGTGGGACAGGGGGCGGGTGCTCACTATGGCTACACCTTC. This translates into CASSVGQGAGAHYGYTF. This rearrangement joins TRBV9 to TRBJ1-2, with 12 bases fitting TRBD1. With 2 bases clipped from V and 3 bases from J, the junction kept 8 bases outside the gene matches. The germline gives CDR1 SGDLS, CDR2 YYNGEE. The CDR3 is 17 amino acids.

J is TRBJ2-7 and V is TRBV7-9; D remains ambiguous. V dropped 1 base and J dropped 3 bases, with 10 bases sitting between them. The length of the CDR3 is 14 residues. The germline V gene encodes CDR1 SEHNR and CDR2 FQNEAQ (reference sequence). CDR3 in DNA: TGTGCCAGCAGCTTAGTTGGGGTGGTCTACGAGCAGTACTTC. The encoded protein is CASSLVGVVYEQYF. Combining the CDR3 with reference TRBV7-9 and TRBJ2-7 gives the whole variable domain DTGVSQNPRHKITKRGQNVTFRCDPISEHNRLYWYRQTLGQGPEFLTYFQNEAQLEKSRLLSDRFSAERPKGSFSTLEIQRTEQGDSAMYLCASSLVGVVYEQYFGPGTRLTVT.

The V and J genes are TRBV19 and TRBJ1-5, with 7 bases lining up with TRBD1. Germline CDR1 and CDR2: LNHDA and SQIVND (reference sequence). CDR3 size: 14 residues. V trimming: 4 bases; J trimming: 10 bases; junction bases outside the gene matches: 10. The CDR3 nucleotides read TGTGCCAGTAGTACTCGACAGGGCAAGAACCCCCAGCATTTT. It encodes CASSTRQGKNPQHF.

This clonotype has at least ten counts. The V and J genes are TRBV10-3 and TRBJ2-7; perhaps TRBD2 as D (5 bases). Trimming removed 6 bases from V and 2 bases from J, with 14 bases in between. This CDR3 is 14 amino acids long. The germline CDR1 and CDR2 sequences are ENHRY and SYGVKD. CDR3 bases: TGTGCCATCAGAGCGATGGACGGGACCTACGAGCAGTACTTC. The encoded protein is CAIRAMDGTYEQYF.

The rearrangement links TRBV10-3 to TRBJ1-2, with TRBD1 matching over 8 bases. V was pared by 4 bases and J by 8 bases, with 3 bases of the junction left unmatched. Germline-derived CDR1 and CDR2 are ENHRY and SYGVKD. The CDR3 loop spans 12 amino acids. The CDR3 DNA is TGTGCCATCAGTGCTGACAGGGGCGGCTACACCTTC. Translation: CAISADRGGYTF.

This clonotype was counted many times. The CDR3 DNA follows: TGCGCCAGCAGTGAGAGGAGGGGAGGTGAAAAACTGTTTTTT. Translating it yields CASSERRGGEKLFF. The chain recombines TRBV10-1 with TRBJ1-4, with a possible D match to TRBD1 (5 bases). Germline CDR1 and CDR2: WNHNN and SYGVQD (reference sequence). The CDR3 runs 14 residues. V lost 2 bases and J lost 7, with 11 bases in between.

This clonotype has only a few counts. This chain joins TRBV29-1 and TRBJ2-3, with D unclear. CDR3 length: 13 amino acids. The V gene's germline CDR1 is SQVTM and CDR2 ANQGSEA. Trimming removed 4 bases at V and 0 bases at J, with 8 bases between. The CDR3 region is CSVGSRSTDTQYF. The CDR3 nucleotides read TGCAGCGTTGGTTCTAGAAGCACAGATACGCAGTATTTT.